This record looks at one TCR beta chain sequence and its context. As yet, its antigen is unknown. The sample comes from a study of OX40 agonist ivuxolimab in advanced cancers. Study-level background: Each patient was given ivuxolimab into a vein every 2 weeks, at 0.01 to 10 mg/kg. Overall study results and limits: At 0.1 to 3.0 mg/kg, CD4+ and CD8+ blood T cells expanded clonally by week 6.

Trimming at V came to 1 base and at J to 3 bases, leaving 8 bases not matched to a gene. The CDR3 totals 16 residues. CDR1 and CDR2 (germline): LGHNA, YNFKEQ. Sequencing used immunoSEQ multiplex PCR; TCRdb keeps in-frame clones, though not all of them. Of about 58,000 clones listed, about 81% were seen once; the top ten hold 0.7% to 0.8%. This material consisted of CD4+ or CD8+ T cells sorted from blood, taken in a trial of the OX40 agonist ivuxolimab. The rearrangement joins TRBV4-2 to TRBJ1-2; the match to TRBD1 covers 7 bases. The sequence derives from an adult with an advanced solid tumor such as melanoma, head and neck, liver or kidney cancer. The chain's CDR3 is CASSQVGSQGDYGYTF. CDR3 coding DNA: TGTGCCAGCAGCCAAGTGGGTTCCCAGGGGGACTATGGCTACACCTTC.